This paragraph reports one TCR beta chain. Corrective cardiac surgery supplied the resected thymus tissue. This specimen belongs to a study of human thymus T cells. Sequencing used immunoSEQ multiplex PCR; TCRdb keeps in-frame clones, though not all of them. This sample yields roughly 120,000 clones, of which around 94% are seen a single time; 0.02% to 0.025% belongs to the top ten. The receptor was isolated from a boy less than two years old with a congenital heart defect but otherwise immunologically healthy. Sequencing was performed on thymus tissue.

The CDR3 region has the DNA TGTGCCACCCCCCCGGCCTATAGCAATCAGCCCCAGCATTTT. This translates into CATPPAYSNQPQHF. V is TRBV15 and J is TRBJ1-5; D is unresolved. V dropped 8 bases and J dropped 0 bases, with 11 bases sitting between them. The CDR3 is made up of 14 amino acids. Looked up from germline, CDR1 is LNHNV and CDR2 is YYDKDF (reference sequence).